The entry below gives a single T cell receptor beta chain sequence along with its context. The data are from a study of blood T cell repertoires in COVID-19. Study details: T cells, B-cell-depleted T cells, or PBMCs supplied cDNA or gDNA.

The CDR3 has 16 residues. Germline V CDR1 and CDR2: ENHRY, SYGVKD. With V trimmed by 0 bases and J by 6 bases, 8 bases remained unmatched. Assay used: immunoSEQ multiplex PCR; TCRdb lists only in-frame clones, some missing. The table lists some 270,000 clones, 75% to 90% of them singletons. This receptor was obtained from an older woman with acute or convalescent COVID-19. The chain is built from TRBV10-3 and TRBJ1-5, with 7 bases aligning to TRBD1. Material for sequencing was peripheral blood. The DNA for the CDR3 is TGTGCCATCAGTGAGTCGGTTGGGCAGGGGGGTCAGCCCCAGCATTTT. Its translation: CAISESVGQGGQPQHF.